This TCR beta chain was sequenced for a study of beta chain features in type 1 diabetes. Overall study: No age, gender or cell yield differences were seen between patients and healthy donors. Cells sorted and examined across all samples totaled approximately 100,000,000. Study conclusions and caveats: Patients with Type 1 diabetes showed moderately but significantly shorter TCRB CDR3s in all four CD4+ subsets.

Markers CD45RO/CCR7/CD25/CD127/CD95/CD27 served to sort CD4+ naive, central memory, regulatory and stem cell-like memory cells. This clone showed up just a few times. As yet, its antigen is unknown. V was pared by 8 bases and J by 0 bases, with 9 bases of the junction left unmatched. Germline V lookup: CDR1 MDHEN, CDR2 SYDVKM. The CDR3 contains 16 residues. Investigators reverse transcribed all isolated RNA, so they sequenced expressed TCRB transcripts. The method was immunoSEQ multiplex PCR; TCRdb's version includes in-frame clones alone and lacks a portion of them. The table lists some 360,000 clones, 8.5% to 10% of them singletons.

J is TRBJ2-1 and V is TRBV28; 8 positions agree with TRBD2. The sample was central memory CD4+ T cells from blood. The TCR originated in a man in his thirties or forties with type 1 diabetes. The CDR3 region is CASREGRQLSYNEQFF. The CDR3 bases are TGTGCCAGCCGGGAGGGTCGACAGCTCTCCTACAATGAGCAGTTCTTC. The whole variable domain, remainder taken from reference TRBV28 and TRBJ2-1, is DVKVTQSSRYLVKRTGEKVFLECVQDMDHENMFWYRQDPGLGLRLIYFSYDVKMKEKGDIPEGYSVSREKKERFSLILESASTNQTSMYLCASREGRQLSYNEQFFGPGTRLTVL.